Listed here are 27 T cell receptor beta chains from one sample, sequenced in a study of tumor and adjacent non-tumor tissue in lung cancer. The library came from three nested PCR rounds adapted from ARM-PCR protocols. TCRdb reprocessed the multiplex PCR reads via MiXCR and lists one record per CDR3 protein. The data show about 100,000 distinct CDR3 sequences, roughly 60% seen once. No cell sorting was done before RNA was extracted from the tissue. More than 3 cm separated this lung sample from the edge of the tumor. The sequenced sample consisted of distant non-tumor lung tissue. These receptors all stem from a man aged 25-45 years with non-small cell lung cancer.

A remark on this clonotype: The junction departs from the called germline gene at one end, perhaps through a read error. This chain connects TRBV20-1 to TRBJ2-7; 8 bases match TRBD2. The CDR3 covers 13 residues. Germline-derived CDR1 and CDR2 are DFQATT and SNEGSKA (reference sequence). In DNA, the CDR3 is TGCAGTACCGGGCTAGCGGGCTCCTATGAGCACTACTTC. Protein product: CSTGLAGSYEHYF.

Notes on this clonotype: The junction differs from germline at one of its ends, possibly a read error. This sequence joins TRBV11-2 and TRBJ1-1; no clear D gene. This CDR3 has 13 amino acids. Germline CDR1 SGHAT, CDR2 FQNNGV. The DNA of the CDR3 is TGTGCCAACAGCTTAACTCAGTACACTGAAGCTTTCTTT. It codes for CANSLTQYTEAFF. The full variable domain, its missing parts supplied by reference TRBV11-2 and TRBJ1-1, is EAGVAQSPRYKIIEKRQSVAFWCNPISGHATLYWYQQILGQGPKLLIQFQNNGVVDDSQLPKDRFSAERLKGVDSTLKIQPAKLEDSAVYLCANSLTQYTEAFFGQGTRLTVV.

Points on this clonotype: The junction and the germline gene differ at one end; a read error may be behind it. This chain connects TRBV4-1 to TRBJ2-1; D remains unclear. Germline V lookup: CDR1 MGHRA, CDR2 YSYEKL. This CDR3 comprises 15 residues. The CDR3 spells CASSQDVTINNEPFF. The CDR3 DNA reads TGCGCCAGCAGTCAAGATGTGACAATTAACAATGAGCCGTTCTTC.

As for this clonotype: A read error may be the cause here, since a much bigger clone is one base away. The chain uses TRBV12-3 or TRBV12-4 and TRBJ2-5; D might be TRBD1 (6 bases). The CDR3 is 13 residues long. In DNA form, the CDR3 reads TGTGCCAGCAGTTTACAGGGGTTGGAGAGCCAGTACTTC. This gives the protein CASSLQGLESQYF.

Comment on this clonotype: This clone may be a read error of a much larger clone one base away. The chain recombines TRBV11-1 with TRBJ2-3; the D is unclear. TRBJ1-5 explains the end of the DNA better; the J call may be wrong. Germline V lookup: CDR1 SGHAT, CDR2 FQDESV (reference sequence). The CDR3 loop spans 18 amino acids. CDR3 sequence: CASSLRRLAGISTDTQHF. CDR3 DNA: TGTGCCAGCAGCTTACGACGACTAGCGGGAATAAGCACAGATACGCAGCATTTT.

V gene TRBV20-1 combines with J gene TRBJ1-1, with TRBD1 matching over 7 bases. The V gene's germline CDR1 is DFQATT and CDR2 SNEGSKA (reference sequence). The CDR3 contains 14 residues. With V trimmed by 6 bases and J by 7 bases, 14 bases remained unmatched. The CDR3, as DNA: TGCAGTGCGTTTAAGCCGGGACAGCACAATGAAGCTTTCTTT. The encoded protein is CSAFKPGQHNEAFF.

Turning to this clonotype: Its ends do not fully match the called genes, so a read error is possible. The J gene is TRBJ2-3, the V gene TRBV11-2, with D perhaps TRBD2 (6 bases). Germline lookup yields CDR1 SGHAT and CDR2 FQNNGV. This CDR3 comprises 12 residues. The CDR3 nucleotides are TGTGCCAGCAGCGACACGGGGGATACGCACTATTTT. It translates to CASSDTGDTHYF.

To note about this clonotype: A much larger clone lies a single base off, so this may be a read error. V gene TRBV4-2 combines with J gene TRBJ2-7; D is perhaps TRBD2 (5 bases). The CDR3 length is 15 residues. From germline, CDR1 is LGHNA and CDR2 YNFKEQ. CDR3 region: CVSSQGDEGSYEQYF. The CDR3, as DNA: TGTGTCAGCAGCCAAGGAGACGAGGGCTCCTACGAGCAGTACTTC.

To note about this clonotype: An end of the junction differs from the germline gene, which may be a read error. The chain uses TRBV6-5 and TRBJ1-3; D remains ambiguous. Germline CDR1 is MNHEY and CDR2 is SVGAGI. The CDR3 is made up of 14 amino acids. This CDR3 is CASSYSYSGSTIYF. CDR3 in DNA: TGTGCCAGCAGTTACTCGTACAGTGGAAGCACCATATATTTT.

For this clonotype: An end of the junction does not agree with germline; a read error may underlie this. The V gene is TRBV12-3 or TRBV12-4, the J gene TRBJ2-2, with D perhaps matching TRBD1 (6 bases). The CDR3 runs 17 residues. CDR3 amino acids: CGSGKYPGTWVTGELFF. The DNA of the CDR3 is TGTGGCAGCGGTAAATACCCCGGGACATGGGTCACCGGGGAGCTGTTTTTT.

Note on this clonotype: A junction end diverges from the germline sequence, so it may reflect a read error. J is TRBJ2-3 and V is TRBV6-5; 7 bases are shared with TRBD2. The CDR3 has 13 amino acids. Germline CDR1 and CDR2: MNHEY and SVGAGI. As DNA, the CDR3 is TGTGCCAGCAGTCAGCAGCGGGACCATACGCAGTCTTTT. Translated, it gives CASSQQRDHTQSF.

This clonotype was recorded only once. At one boundary the junction diverges from the germline segment, which might be a read error. The chain is built from TRBV20-1 and TRBJ2-2; 8 nucleotides line up with TRBD1. CDR1 and CDR2 from the germline V gene are DFQATT and SNEGSKA (reference sequence). The CDR3 has 15 residues. The CDR3 protein is CSARIQGDLSAEMFF. The DNA for the CDR3 is TGCAGTGCGCGAATACAGGGGGATCTCTCCGCGGAGATGTTTTTT.

This clonotype was counted ten times or more. This chain uses TRBV6-1 with TRBJ1-5; the match to TRBD1 covers 11 bases. V lost 4 bases to trimming and J lost 5 bases; unmatched junction nucleotides: 4. The CDR3 runs to 15 residues. The germline gives CDR1 MNHNS, CDR2 SASEGT. CDR3 amino acids: CASSAGTGGDQPQHF. CDR3 bases: TGTGCCAGCAGTGCCGGGACAGGGGGTGATCAGCCCCAGCATTTT.

This clonotype has a count of ten or more. The chain couples TRBV4-3 to TRBJ2-1, with D unclear. Germline CDR1 reads LGHNA; CDR2 reads YSLEER. The CDR3 contains 13 residues. Deletions cut 3 bases from V and 6 bases from J, with 9 bases between. The CDR3 DNA reads as TGCGCCAGCAGCCATGGACGGTTCAATGAGCAGTTCTTC. Amino acid sequence: CASSHGRFNEQFF.

Of note for this clonotype: This may be a read error, as it is one base from a much larger clone. The chain carries TRBV20-1 and TRBJ2-7; D might be TRBD2 (6 bases). Germline V gene data show CDR1 as DFQATT and CDR2 as SNEGSKA (reference sequence). The CDR3 is 14 residues long. The CDR3 nucleotides read TGCAGTGCTTATGGACTACTGGGTAGCTACGAGCGGTACTTC. Its protein product is CSAYGLLGSYERYF.

As for this clonotype: A clone one base away is much larger, so this may be a read error. The chain uses TRBV7-8 and TRBJ2-7; D unresolved. Per the germline V gene, CDR1 is SGHVS and CDR2 is FQNEAQ. V was pared by 7 bases and J by 6 bases, with 13 bases between. The CDR3 is 12 amino acids. CDR3 coding DNA: TGTGCCAGCATCACCACGTACCTCGAGCAGTACTTC. Residues: CASITTYLEQYF.

Turning to this clonotype: An end of the junction does not agree with germline; a read error may underlie this. This chain links TRBV11-2 with TRBJ2-7; the match to TRBD2 covers 11 bases. Germline V gene sequence: CDR1 SGHAT, CDR2 FQNNGV. The CDR3 totals 15 residues. Here the CDR3 reads CASRLGTSGIYDQYF. The CDR3 DNA reads as TGTGCCAGCAGATTGGGGACTAGCGGAATATACGATCAGTACTTC.

Regarding this clonotype: The conserved phenylalanine or tryptophan is not found at the CDR3 terminus, so this likely reflects a read error. This chain links TRBV20-1 with TRBJ2-3; D remains unclear. This CDR3 contains 17 residues. Per germline, CDR1 DFQATT and CDR2 SNEGSKA (reference sequence). V lost 6 bases, J lost 0 bases, and 22 bases lay in between. CDR3 residues: CSALTPQRVGSTDTQYL. CDR3 in DNA: TGCAGTGCCCTGACTCCCCAACGGGTGGGGAGCACAGATACGCAGTATCTT.

V gene TRBV11-2 combines with J gene TRBJ2-5, with TRBD2 matching 8 bases. This CDR3 region has 14 residues. Germline V CDR1 and CDR2: SGHAT, FQNNGV. With V trimmed by 3 bases and J by 3 bases, 3 bases remained unmatched. CDR3: CASSFLSGEETQYF. CDR3 nucleotides: TGTGCCAGCAGCTTCCTTAGCGGGGAAGAGACCCAGTACTTC.

As concerns this clonotype: A single base separates this from a much larger clone, so it may be a read error. The rearrangement uses TRBV6-5 and TRBJ1-1; 8 nucleotides match TRBD1. The CDR3 is 13 amino acids. Germline V gene data show CDR1 as MNHEY and CDR2 as SVGAGI. CDR3 in amino acids: CASRQDRVSEVFF. The DNA for the CDR3 is TGTGCCAGCAGACAGGACAGGGTTTCTGAAGTTTTCTTT.

This chain uses TRBV20-1 with TRBJ2-3; D uncertain. The CDR3 contains 18 residues. Germline V CDR1 and CDR2: DFQATT, SNEGSKA (reference sequence). The V end lost 0 bases, the J end lost 2 bases, and 21 bases lay between the germline ends. This chain's CDR3 is CSARDHAPTRTTTDTQYF. CDR3 coding DNA: TGCAGTGCTAGAGACCATGCTCCGACGAGGACCACCACAGATACGCAGTATTTT.

This clonotype was seen repeatedly, ten times or more. The chain joins TRBV12-3 or TRBV12-4 to TRBJ2-7, with 8 bases that match TRBD2. This CDR3 has 15 amino acids. With V trimmed by 1 base and J by 4 bases, 6 bases remained unmatched. DNA of the CDR3: TGTGCCAGCAGTTTAGGGGGAGGCGGGGGGTACGAGCAGTACTTC. Its translation: CASSLGGGGGYEQYF.

Note on this clonotype: This likely comes from a read error, as the CDR3 has no conserved phenylalanine or tryptophan at its end. The DNA is omitted, as the CDR3 cannot be located on it reliably, and the CDR3 follows TCRdb's listing. The chain links TRBV28 to TRBJ2-1; the table calls TRBD1, which could not be checked here. The germline V gene has CDR1 MDHEN and CDR2 SYDVKM. The CDR3 length equals 18 residues, ends included. The CDR3: CASSSPIVEKSSYNEQLI.

For this clonotype: A much larger clone differs by one base, so this may be a read error. V gene TRBV12-3 or TRBV12-4 combines with J gene TRBJ2-2; 7 nucleotides align to TRBD2. This CDR3 comprises 14 residues. Trimming removed 5 bases from V and 9 bases from J; junction bases left unmatched: 9. Written as DNA, the CDR3 is TGTGCCAGCAGTCCATTGACTAGCCCCTGGGAGCTGTTTTTT. Protein product: CASSPLTSPWELFF.

Worth noting for this clonotype: A read error is possible here, since a much larger clone lies one base away. The rearrangement links TRBV24-1 to TRBJ1-1; weak D call: TRBD1 (5 bases). V lost 12 bases, J lost 4 bases, and 17 bases lay in between. Germline assignment: CDR1 KGHDR and CDR2 SFDVKD. The CDR3 sequence is 13 residues long. CDR3 nucleotide sequence: TGTGCCGCCCAAGCGTCGGGGGGCACTGAAGCTTTCTTT. This translates into CAAQASGGTEAFF.

About this clonotype itself: Sequence at one end of the junction differs from germline and may be a read error. This chain uses TRBV11-3 with TRBJ2-7; D possibly corresponds to TRBD1 (6 bases). Germline loops: CDR1 SGHNT, CDR2 YENEEA. This CDR3 is built from 14 residues. The DNA for the CDR3 is TGTGCCGGCAGCTTAGTTCAAGGGGGTTACGAGCAGTACTTC. Its translation: CAGSLVQGGYEQYF.

A word on this clonotype: A read error may produce the germline difference seen at one junction end. The chain carries TRBV11-2 and TRBJ2-3; D remains ambiguous. Germline assignment: CDR1 SGHAT and CDR2 FQNNGV. There are 13 residues in the CDR3. The chain's CDR3 is CTSSSGRADTQYF. As DNA, the CDR3 is TGTACCAGCAGCTCGGGTCGGGCAGATACGCAGTATTTC. Variable domain in full (rest from reference TRBV11-2 and TRBJ2-3): EAGVAQSPRYKIIEKRQSVAFWCNPISGHATLYWYQQILGQGPKLLIQFQNNGVVDDSQLPKDRFSAERLKGVDSTLKIQPAKLEDSAVYLCTSSSGRADTQYFGPGTRLTVL.